This T cell receptor beta chain comes out of a study of cytomegalovirus exposure and HLA in healthy donors. 13 Jbeta primers and 60 Vbeta primers were used for the PCR. Per the authors' pipeline: Roughly 73 million unique TCR beta chains, about 11 million of them shared, were counted by a later analysis. TCRdb keeps only in-frame clones here, not all; method: immunoSEQ multiplex PCR. The DNA gave D and trimming, while V, J and clone size come from that table. The sample shows about 140,000 clones, almost 85% of them seen only once. Nominal health characterized the donors when sampled, though unrecorded immune exposures were likely. Points from the study as a whole: The sole available immune exposure information was CMV serostatus.

The CDR3 has 18 amino acids. Per the germline V gene, CDR1 is MNHNS and CDR2 is SASEGT. V gave up 3 bases and J gave up 6 bases; unmatched junction bases: 9. Points on this clone: The antigen remains unidentified.

The source material was PBMCs. J is TRBJ2-1 and V is TRBV6-1, with 15 positions matching TRBD2. The sequence came from a young man in good health and CMV-seropositive. This chain's CDR3 is CASSERTSGRASGNEQFF. DNA for the CDR3: TGTGCCAGCAGTGAGAGGACTAGCGGGAGGGCCTCAGGCAATGAGCAGTTCTTC.